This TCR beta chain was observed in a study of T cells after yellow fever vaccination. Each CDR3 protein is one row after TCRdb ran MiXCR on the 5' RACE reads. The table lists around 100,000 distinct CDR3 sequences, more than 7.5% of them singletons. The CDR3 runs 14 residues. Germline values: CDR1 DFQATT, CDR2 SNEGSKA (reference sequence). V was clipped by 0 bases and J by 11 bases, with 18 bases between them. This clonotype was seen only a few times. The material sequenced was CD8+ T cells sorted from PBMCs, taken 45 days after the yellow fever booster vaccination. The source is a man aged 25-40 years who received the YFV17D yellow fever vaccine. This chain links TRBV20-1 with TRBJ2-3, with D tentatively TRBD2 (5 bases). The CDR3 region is CSARDEGSAGQQYF. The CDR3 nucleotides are TGCAGTGCTAGAGATGAGGGCTCGGCGGGTCAGCAGTATTTT.